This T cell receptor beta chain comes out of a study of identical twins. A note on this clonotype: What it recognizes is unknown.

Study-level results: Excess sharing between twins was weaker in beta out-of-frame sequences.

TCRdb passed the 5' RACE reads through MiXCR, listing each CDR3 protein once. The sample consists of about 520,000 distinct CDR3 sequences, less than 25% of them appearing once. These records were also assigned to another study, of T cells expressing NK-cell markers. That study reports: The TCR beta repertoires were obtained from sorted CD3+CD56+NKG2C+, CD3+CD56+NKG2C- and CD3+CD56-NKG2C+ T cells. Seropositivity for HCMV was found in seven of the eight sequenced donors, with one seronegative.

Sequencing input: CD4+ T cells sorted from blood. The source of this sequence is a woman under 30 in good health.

CDR3 residues: CSARERARDSPLHF. In nucleotides, the CDR3 is TGCAGTGCTAGAGAGCGGGCCCGTGATTCACCCCTCCACTTT. The chain uses TRBV20-1 and TRBJ1-6; no clear D gene. V lost 0 bases to trimming and J lost 8 bases, with 11 bases between them. Germline V gene lookup returns CDR1 DFQATT and CDR2 SNEGSKA (reference sequence). The CDR3 totals 14 residues.